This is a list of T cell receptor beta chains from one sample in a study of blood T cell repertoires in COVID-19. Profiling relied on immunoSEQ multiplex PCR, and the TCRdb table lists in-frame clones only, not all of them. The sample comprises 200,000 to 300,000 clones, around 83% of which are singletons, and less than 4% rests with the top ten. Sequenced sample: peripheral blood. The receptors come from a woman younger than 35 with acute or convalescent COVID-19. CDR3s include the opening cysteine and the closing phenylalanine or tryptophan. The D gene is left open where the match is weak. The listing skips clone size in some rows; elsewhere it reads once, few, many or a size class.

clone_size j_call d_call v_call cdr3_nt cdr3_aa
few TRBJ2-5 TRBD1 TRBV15 TGTGCCACCAGCAGAGACTTAGGGGGCGGGTACGGGACCCAGTACTTC CATSRDLGGGYGTQYF
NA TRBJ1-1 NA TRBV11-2 TGTGCCAGCAGCTTAGGGGAACGGGGGTTAAACACTGAAGCTTTCTTT CASSLGERGLNTEAFF
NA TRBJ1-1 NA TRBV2 TGTGCCAGCAGTGATGACTGGCCCATGAACACTGAAGCTTTCTTT CASSDDWPMNTEAFF
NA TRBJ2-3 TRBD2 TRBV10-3 TGTGCCACCTCCCCATCAGGACTAGCGGGAGAAAACACAGATACGCAGTATTTT CATSPSGLAGENTDTQYF
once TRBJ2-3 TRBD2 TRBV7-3 TGTGCCAGCAGCTATGGGACTAGCTTTAGCACAGATACGCAGTATTTT CASSYGTSFSTDTQYF
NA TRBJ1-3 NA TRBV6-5 TGTGCCAGCAGTTACTCGGGCCACTCTGGAAACACCATATATTTT CASSYSGHSGNTIYF
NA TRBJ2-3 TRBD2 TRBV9 TGTGCCAGCAGCGCCGGGACTAGCGGGACGACAGATACGCAGTATTTT CASSAGTSGTTDTQYF
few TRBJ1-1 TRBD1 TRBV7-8 TGTGCCAGCAGCCCAGGACAGGGGAACACTGAAGCTTTCTTT CASSPGQGNTEAFF
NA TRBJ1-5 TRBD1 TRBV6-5 TGTGCCAGCAGTCCGGACAGGGCTAGCAATCAGCCCCAGCATTTT CASSPDRASNQPQHF
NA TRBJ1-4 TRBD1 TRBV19 TGTGCCAGTAGTCCACAGGGGTGGACACTGTTTTTT CASSPQGWTLFF
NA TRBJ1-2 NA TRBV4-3 TGCGCCAGCAGCCCAGGGCATGGCTACACCTTC CASSPGHGYTF
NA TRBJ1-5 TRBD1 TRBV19 TGTGCCAGTAGCAGCCAAGGGACAGACAATCAGCCCCAGCATTTT CASSSQGTDNQPQHF
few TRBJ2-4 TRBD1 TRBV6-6 TGTGCCAGCAGGGACAGGGGAGACATTCAGTACTTC CASRDRGDIQYF
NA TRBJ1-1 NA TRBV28 TGTGCCAGCAGTTCCGGGGTGAACACTGAAGCTTTCTTT CASSSGVNTEAFF
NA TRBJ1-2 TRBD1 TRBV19 TGTGCCAGTAGTATTGGGACAGGGGCGTTTGGCTACACCTTC CASSIGTGAFGYTF
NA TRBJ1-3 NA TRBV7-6 TGTGCCAGCAGCCCATACAGCAACACCATATATTTT CASSPYSNTIYF
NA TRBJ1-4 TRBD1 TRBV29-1 TGCAGCGTCCCTAACCCGGACAGGGTGGCTAATGAAAAACTGTTTTTT CSVPNPDRVANEKLFF
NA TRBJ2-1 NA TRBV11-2 TGTGCCAGCAGCACATCGGACAGCCAGGATGAGCAGTTCTTC CASSTSDSQDEQFF
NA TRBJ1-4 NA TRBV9 TGTGCCAGCAGCGCCCAATTAACAGGGTCGGAACTGTTTTTT CASSAQLTGSELFF
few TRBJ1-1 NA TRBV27 TGTGCCAGCAGATGGGGACATACGAACACTGAAGCTTTCTTT CASRWGHTNTEAFF
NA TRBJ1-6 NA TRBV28 TGTGCCAGCAGTTTCCCTATCGGAGGGTCCTATAATTCACCCCTCCACTTT CASSFPIGGSYNSPLHF
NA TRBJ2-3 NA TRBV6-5 TGTGCCAGCGGAGATGAAGGCACAGATACGCAGTATTTT CASGDEGTDTQYF
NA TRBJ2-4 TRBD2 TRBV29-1 TGCAGCGTTGAAGATCTCCCCGGACTAGCGGGAACCCAGTACTTC CSVEDLPGLAGTQYF
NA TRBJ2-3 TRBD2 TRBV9 TGTGCCAGCAGCTCAAGAAGCGGGAGACAACATACGCAGTATTTT CASSSRSGRQHTQYF
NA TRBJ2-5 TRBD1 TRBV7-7 TGTGCTAGCAGCCAAGGGACAGGGGGCGCCGGGGAGACCCAGTACTTC CASSQGTGGAGETQYF
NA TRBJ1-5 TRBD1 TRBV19 TGTGCCAGTATGACGACAGGGGGGTATCAGCCCCAGCATTTT CASMTTGGYQPQHF
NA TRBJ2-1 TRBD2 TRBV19 TGTGCCAGTAGTATGGGGTTGACTAGCGGGAGGGCTAAAGATGTCTTCTTC CASSMGLTSGRAKDVFF
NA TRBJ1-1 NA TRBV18 TGTGCCAGCTCGCTCGGACAGATGAACACTGAAGCTTTCTTT CASSLGQMNTEAFF
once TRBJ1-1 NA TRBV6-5 TGTGCCAGCAGTAGCAGGGTGATAGGGACTGAAGCTTTCTTT CASSSRVIGTEAFF
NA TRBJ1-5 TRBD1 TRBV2 TGTGCCAGCAAAGATTTCTCGGTGACAGGGACCCGCAATCAGCCCCAGCATTTT CASKDFSVTGTRNQPQHF
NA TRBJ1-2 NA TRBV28 TGTGCCACTACACTCGGGTACTATGGCTACACCTTC CATTLGYYGYTF
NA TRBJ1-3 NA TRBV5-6 TGTGCCAGCAGCTTAGTGGGAGTCTCTGGAAACACCATATATTTT CASSLVGVSGNTIYF
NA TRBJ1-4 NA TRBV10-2 TGCGCCAGCAGTGAGTTGGGGCCTGAGACTAATGAAAAACTGTTTTTT CASSELGPETNEKLFF
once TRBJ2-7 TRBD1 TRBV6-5 TGTGCCAGCAGTCCCACAGGGGGCAGCGACGAGCAGTACTTC CASSPTGGSDEQYF
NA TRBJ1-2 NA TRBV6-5 TGTGCCAGCAGCTCCCTCCAGGGGATTAACTATGGCTACACCTTC CASSSLQGINYGYTF
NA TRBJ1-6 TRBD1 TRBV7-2 TGTGCCAGCAGCTTGGGACAGGGCCTAATGGCACCCCTCCACTTT CASSLGQGLMAPLHF
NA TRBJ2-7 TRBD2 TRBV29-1 TGCAGCGGGCTAGCGGGACCCTACGAGCAGTACTTC CSGLAGPYEQYF
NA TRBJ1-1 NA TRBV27 TGTGCCAGCAGTTTATCAAATCGACAAGACACTGAAGCTTTCTTT CASSLSNRQDTEAFF
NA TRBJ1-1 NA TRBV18 TGTGCCAGCTCACCACGGATCTCGGGGAACACTGAAGCTTTCTTT CASSPRISGNTEAFF
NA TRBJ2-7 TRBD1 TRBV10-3 TGTGCCATCAGTGAGTTGGGACAGGGTCAGTACGAGCAGTACTTC CAISELGQGQYEQYF